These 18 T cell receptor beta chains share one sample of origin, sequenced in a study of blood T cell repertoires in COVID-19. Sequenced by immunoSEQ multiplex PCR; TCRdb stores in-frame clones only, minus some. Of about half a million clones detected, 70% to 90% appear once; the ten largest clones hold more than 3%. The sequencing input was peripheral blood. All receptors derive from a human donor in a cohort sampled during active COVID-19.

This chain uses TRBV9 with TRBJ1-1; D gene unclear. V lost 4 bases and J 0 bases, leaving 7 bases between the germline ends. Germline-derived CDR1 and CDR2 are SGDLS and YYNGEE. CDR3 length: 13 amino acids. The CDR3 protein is CASSFRLNTEAFF. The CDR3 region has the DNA TGTGCCAGCAGCTTCCGGTTGAACACTGAAGCTTTCTTT.

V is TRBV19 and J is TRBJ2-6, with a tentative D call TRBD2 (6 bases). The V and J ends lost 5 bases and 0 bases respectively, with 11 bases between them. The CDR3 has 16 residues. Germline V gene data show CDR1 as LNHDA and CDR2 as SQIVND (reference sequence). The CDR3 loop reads CASSAGRFSGANVLTF. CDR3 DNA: TGTGCCAGTAGTGCGGGACGCTTCTCTGGGGCCAACGTCCTGACTTTC.

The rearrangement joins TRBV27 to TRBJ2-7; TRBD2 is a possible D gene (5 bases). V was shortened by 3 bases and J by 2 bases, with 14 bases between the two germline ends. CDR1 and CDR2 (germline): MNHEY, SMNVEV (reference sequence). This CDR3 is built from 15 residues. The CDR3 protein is CASSLLEGRTYEQYF. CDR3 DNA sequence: TGTGCCAGCAGTTTGCTCGAGGGCCGAACCTACGAGCAGTACTTC.

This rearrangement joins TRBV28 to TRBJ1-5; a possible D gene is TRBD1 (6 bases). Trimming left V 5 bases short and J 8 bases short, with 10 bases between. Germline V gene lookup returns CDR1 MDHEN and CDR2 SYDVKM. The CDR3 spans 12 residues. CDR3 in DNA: TGTGCCAGCAGTACAGCAGGGGAGCCCCAGCATTTT. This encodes CASSTAGEPQHF.

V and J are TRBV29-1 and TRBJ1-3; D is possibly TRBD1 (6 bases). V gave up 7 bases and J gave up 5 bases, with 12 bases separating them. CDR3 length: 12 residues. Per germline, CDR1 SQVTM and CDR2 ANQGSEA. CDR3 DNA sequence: TGCAGCGGCCACAGGGTTCGAAACACCATATATTTT. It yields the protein CSGHRVRNTIYF.

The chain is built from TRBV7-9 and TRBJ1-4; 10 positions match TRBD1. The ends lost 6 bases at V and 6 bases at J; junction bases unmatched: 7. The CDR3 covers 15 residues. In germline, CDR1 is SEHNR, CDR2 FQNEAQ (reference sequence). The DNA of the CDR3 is TGTGCCAGCAGACGTCTAGGGACAGGGGATGAAAAACTGTTTTTT. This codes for CASRRLGTGDEKLFF.

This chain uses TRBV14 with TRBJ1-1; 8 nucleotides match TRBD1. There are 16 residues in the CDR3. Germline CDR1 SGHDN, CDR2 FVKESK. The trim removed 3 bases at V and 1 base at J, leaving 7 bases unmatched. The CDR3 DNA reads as TGTGCCAGCAGCCACAACTTGGGACAGGCGAACACTGAAGCTTTCTTT. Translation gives CASSHNLGQANTEAFF.

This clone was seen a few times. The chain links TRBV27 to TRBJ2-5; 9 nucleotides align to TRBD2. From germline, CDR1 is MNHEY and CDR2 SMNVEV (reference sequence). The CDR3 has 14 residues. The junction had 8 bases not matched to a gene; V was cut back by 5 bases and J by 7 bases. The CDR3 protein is CASSTAGGVGTQYF. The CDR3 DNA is TGTGCCAGCAGTACGGCGGGAGGGGTGGGGACCCAGTACTTC.

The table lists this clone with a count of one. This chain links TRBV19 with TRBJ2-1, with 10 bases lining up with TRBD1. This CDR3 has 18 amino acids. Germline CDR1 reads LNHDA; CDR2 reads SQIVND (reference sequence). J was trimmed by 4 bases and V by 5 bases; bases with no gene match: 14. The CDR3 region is CASSSRDRGQLGYNEQFF. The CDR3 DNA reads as TGTGCCAGTAGTTCTCGAGACAGGGGGCAGTTGGGTTACAATGAGCAGTTCTTC.

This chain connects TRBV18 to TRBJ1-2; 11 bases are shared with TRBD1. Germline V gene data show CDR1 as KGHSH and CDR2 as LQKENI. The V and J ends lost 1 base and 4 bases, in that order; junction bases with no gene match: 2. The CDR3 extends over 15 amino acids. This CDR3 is CASSPRDRGAYGYTF. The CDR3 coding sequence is TGTGCCAGCTCACCACGGGACAGGGGGGCCTATGGCTACACCTTC. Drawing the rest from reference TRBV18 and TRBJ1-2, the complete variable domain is NAGVMQNPRHLVRRRGQEARLRCSPMKGHSHVYWYRQLPEEGLKFMVYLQKENIIDESGMPKERFSAEFPKEGPSILRIQQVVRGDSAAYFCASSPRDRGAYGYTFGSGTRLTVV.

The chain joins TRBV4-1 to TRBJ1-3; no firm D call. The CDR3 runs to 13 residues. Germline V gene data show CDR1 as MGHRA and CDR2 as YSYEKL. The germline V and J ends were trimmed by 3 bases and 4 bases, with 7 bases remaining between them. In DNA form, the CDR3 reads TGCGCCAGCAGCCAGGGCACCGGAAACACCATATATTTT. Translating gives CASSQGTGNTIYF.

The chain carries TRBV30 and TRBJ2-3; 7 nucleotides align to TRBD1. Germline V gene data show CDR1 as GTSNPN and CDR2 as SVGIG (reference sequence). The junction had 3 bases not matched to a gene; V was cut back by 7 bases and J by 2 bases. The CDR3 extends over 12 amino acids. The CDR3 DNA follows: TGTGCCTTGACAGGGACCACAGATACGCAGTATTTT. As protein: CALTGTTDTQYF.

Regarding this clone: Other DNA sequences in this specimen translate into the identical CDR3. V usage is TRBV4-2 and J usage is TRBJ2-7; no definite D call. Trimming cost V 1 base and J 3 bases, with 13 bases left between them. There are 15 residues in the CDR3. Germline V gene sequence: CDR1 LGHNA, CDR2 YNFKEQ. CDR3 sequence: CASSQALREYYEQYF. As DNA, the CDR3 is TGTGCCAGCAGCCAAGCCTTGCGCGAGTACTACGAGCAGTACTTC.

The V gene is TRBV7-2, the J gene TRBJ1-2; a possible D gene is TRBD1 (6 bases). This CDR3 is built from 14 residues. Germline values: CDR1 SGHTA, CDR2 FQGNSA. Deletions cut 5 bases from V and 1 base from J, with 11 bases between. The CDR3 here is CASSLGHHNYGYTF. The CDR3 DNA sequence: TGTGCCAGCAGCCTGGGACACCATAACTATGGCTACACCTTC. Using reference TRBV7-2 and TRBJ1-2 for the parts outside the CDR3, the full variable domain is GAGVSQSPSNKVTEKGKDVELRCDPISGHTALYWYRQSLGQGLEFLIYFQGNSAPDKSGLPSDRFSAERTGGSVSTLTIQRTQQEDSAVYLCASSLGHHNYGYTFGSGTRLTVV.

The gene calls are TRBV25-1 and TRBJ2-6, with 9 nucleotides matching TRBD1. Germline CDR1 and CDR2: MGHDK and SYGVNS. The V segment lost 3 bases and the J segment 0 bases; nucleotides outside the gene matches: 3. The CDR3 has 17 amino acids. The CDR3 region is CASSDGQGNSGANVLTF. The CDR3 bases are TGTGCCAGCAGTGATGGACAGGGGAACTCTGGGGCCAACGTCCTGACTTTC.

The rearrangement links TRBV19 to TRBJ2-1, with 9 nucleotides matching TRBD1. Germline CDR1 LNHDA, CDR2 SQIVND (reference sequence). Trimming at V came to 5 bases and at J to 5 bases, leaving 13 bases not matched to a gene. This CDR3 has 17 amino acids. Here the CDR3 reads CASSPGTGSPLNNEQFF. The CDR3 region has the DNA TGTGCCAGTAGTCCTGGGACAGGGAGCCCACTAAACAATGAGCAGTTCTTC. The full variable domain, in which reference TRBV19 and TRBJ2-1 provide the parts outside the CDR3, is DGGITQSPKYLFRKEGQNVTLSCEQNLNHDAMYWYRQDPGQGLRLIYYSQIVNDFQKGDIAEGYSVSREKKESFPLTVTSAQKNPTAFYLCASSPGTGSPLNNEQFFGPGTRLTVL.

The CDR3 bases are TGTGCCAGCCGACCCCCCAGTCAGGGTTCACCCCTCCACTTT. This encodes CASRPPSQGSPLHF. This chain links TRBV6-5 with TRBJ1-6, with D possibly TRBD1 on 5 matching bases. The CDR3 contains 14 residues. Trimming took off 8 bases at V and 9 bases at J, with 17 bases between the two ends. CDR1 and CDR2 (germline): MNHEY, SVGAGI.

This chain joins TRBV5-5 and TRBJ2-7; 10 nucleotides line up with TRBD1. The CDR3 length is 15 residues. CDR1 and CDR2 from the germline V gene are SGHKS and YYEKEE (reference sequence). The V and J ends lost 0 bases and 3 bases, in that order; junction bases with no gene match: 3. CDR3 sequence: CASSLAGTGDYEQYF. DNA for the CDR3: TGTGCCAGCAGCTTGGCCGGGACAGGGGACTACGAGCAGTACTTC.